This is a list of T cell receptor beta chains from one sample in a study of monozygotic twins with inflammatory bowel disease. Using the 5' RACE reads, TCRdb records one entry per CDR3 protein without DNA. The table lists under 130,000 distinct CDR3 sequences. The sample taken for sequencing was blood. The receptor source for this set is a human donor with ulcerative colitis or Crohn's disease, or a healthy co-twin of an affected twin (not recorded which). The CDR3 runs from the conserved cysteine through the conserved F or W.

cdr3_length: 12; j_call: TRBJ2-5; v_call: TRBV20-1; cdr3_aa: CSARGGWETQYF
cdr3_length: 14; j_call: TRBJ2-1; v_call: TRBV10-3; cdr3_aa: CAISGGQGRNEQFF
cdr3_length: 15; j_call: TRBJ2-4; v_call: TRBV12-3/TRBV12-4; cdr3_aa: CASSLHGGASSIQYF
cdr3_length: 12; j_call: TRBJ2-7; v_call: TRBV7-2; cdr3_aa: CASSLVRFEQYF
cdr3_length: 14; j_call: TRBJ2-5; v_call: TRBV5-1; cdr3_aa: CASTAGGLTETQYF
cdr3_length: 14; j_call: TRBJ1-5; v_call: TRBV20-1; cdr3_aa: CSARYTGFNQPQHF
cdr3_length: 13; j_call: TRBJ2-2; v_call: TRBV10-3; cdr3_aa: CAIRQGVTGELFF
cdr3_length: 15; j_call: TRBJ1-6; v_call: TRBV9; cdr3_aa: CASSTRGGFNSPLHF
cdr3_length: 15; j_call: TRBJ2-7; v_call: TRBV7-6; cdr3_aa: CASSYTSGSSYEQYF
cdr3_length: 15; j_call: TRBJ2-5; v_call: TRBV11-3; cdr3_aa: CASSPSGLAKETQYF
cdr3_length: 17; j_call: TRBJ1-2; v_call: TRBV7-2; cdr3_aa: CASSLAPTGTLSYGYTF
cdr3_length: 14; j_call: TRBJ1-3; v_call: TRBV11-2; cdr3_aa: CASSRWTGANTIYF
cdr3_length: 14; j_call: TRBJ2-5; v_call: TRBV7-2; cdr3_aa: CASSYRKGHETQYF
cdr3_length: 15; j_call: TRBJ1-2; v_call: TRBV5-4; cdr3_aa: CASSLDQRDTLGYTF
cdr3_length: 12; j_call: TRBJ2-1; v_call: TRBV28; cdr3_aa: CASSSAFNEQFF
cdr3_length: 15; j_call: TRBJ2-1; v_call: TRBV11-2; cdr3_aa: CASSLEGPSYNEQFF
cdr3_length: 14; j_call: TRBJ1-2; v_call: TRBV20-1; cdr3_aa: CSARDSDRGAGYTF
cdr3_length: 16; j_call: TRBJ2-1; v_call: TRBV5-1; cdr3_aa: CASSLGGGNSYNEQFF
cdr3_length: 16; j_call: TRBJ1-1; v_call: TRBV11-2; cdr3_aa: CASSLVMGVVNTEAFF
cdr3_length: 13; j_call: TRBJ2-3; v_call: TRBV19; cdr3_aa: CASSTQRTDTQYF
cdr3_length: 13; j_call: TRBJ2-2; v_call: TRBV20-1; cdr3_aa: CSARIVGTGELFF
cdr3_length: 13; j_call: TRBJ2-7; v_call: TRBV5-1; cdr3_aa: CASSLGQVNEQYF
cdr3_length: 15; j_call: TRBJ2-1; v_call: TRBV15; cdr3_aa: CATSRDRGSYNEQFF
cdr3_length: 11; j_call: TRBJ1-2; v_call: TRBV29-1; cdr3_aa: CSVDGVIGYTF